This is a list of T cell receptor beta chains from one sample in a study of T cells after yellow fever vaccination. TCRdb reprocessed the 5' RACE reads via MiXCR and lists one record per CDR3 protein. The table lists a few hundred thousand distinct CDR3 sequences, about 4.5% of them singletons. The material was PBMCs, obtained 15 days after the yellow fever booster vaccination. These receptor sequences come from a man aged 18-30 years who received the YFV17D yellow fever vaccine. Each CDR3 is given with its conserved first and last residue. The D gene is left open where the match is weak. The size entry is marked missing in some rows and otherwise reads once, few, many or a size class.

size	V	D	J	DNA	CDR3
many	TRBV7-6	-	TRBJ1-2	TGTGCCAGCAGCCGGAGGGCCCTCGGGGGCAAGTACTATGGCTACACCTTC	CASSRRALGGKYYGYTF
-	TRBV5-1	-	TRBJ1-1	TGCGCCAGCAGCTTGGACAGGGTGGAAACTGAAGCTTTCTTT	CASSLDRVETEAFF
few	TRBV29-1	-	TRBJ1-2	TGCAGCGCCTGGTTGGGACACATCTATGGCTACACCTTC	CSAWLGHIYGYTF
many	TRBV10-3	-	TRBJ1-4	TGTGCCATCAGTGAGTTCCAGGAAAAACTGTTTTTT	CAISEFQEKLFF
many	TRBV5-1	TRBD1	TRBJ1-2	TGCGCCAGCAGCTGGGGACAGGCCGACTACTATGGCTACACCTTC	CASSWGQADYYGYTF
many	TRBV6-5	TRBD1	TRBJ2-7	TGTGCCAGCAGTTACTTGGGACAGGGGGCGAGGGGGCAGTACTTC	CASSYLGQGARGQYF
few	TRBV6-6	-	TRBJ1-2	TGTGCCAGCCGTGACAGTAACTATGGCTACACCTTC	CASRDSNYGYTF
-	TRBV7-2	-	TRBJ2-7	TGTGCCAGCAGCTTGCAGGGGAACGAGCAGTACTTC	CASSLQGNEQYF
many	TRBV4-1	-	TRBJ2-7	TGCGCCAGCAGCCTCGGGACTTTTTCCTACGAGCAGTACTTC	CASSLGTFSYEQYF
-	TRBV7-3	-	TRBJ1-1	TGTGCCAGCAGGGACATGGCTGAAGCTTTCTTT	CASRDMAEAFF
many	TRBV20-1	-	TRBJ1-2	TGCAGTGCTAGCCCCCCCGCCCGGGCCGGGTATGGCTACACCTTC	CSASPPARAGYGYTF
many	TRBV7-8	TRBD2	TRBJ2-1	TGTGCCAGCAGCTTAAGACTAGCGGGGGGGAGTGAGCAGTTCTTC	CASSLRLAGGSEQFF
few	TRBV20-1	-	TRBJ2-3	TGCAGCGGCGCAGAGTCTAGCACAGATACGCAGTATTTT	CSGAESSTDTQYF
many	TRBV5-6	-	TRBJ2-7	TGTGCCAGCAGCTTATGGGGGGGGACAGGAGGGTTCGGGCAGTACTTC	CASSLWGGTGGFGQYF
-	TRBV20-1	TRBD2	TRBJ2-1	TGCAGTGCTAGGGATAGCGGGGGGAACAATGAGCAGTTCTTC	CSARDSGGNNEQFF
few	TRBV5-1	-	TRBJ2-1	TGCGCCAGCAGCCCCCGAGGTAGTACCCCCTACAATGAGCAGTTCTTC	CASSPRGSTPYNEQFF
many	TRBV9	-	TRBJ2-1	TGTGCCAGCAGCGTAGACGTTTCCTACAATGAGCAGTTCTTC	CASSVDVSYNEQFF
-	TRBV27	TRBD1	TRBJ1-2	TGTGCCAGCAGACCAGGGGGCAGCCCGGGGGACTATGGCTACACCTTC	CASRPGGSPGDYGYTF
few	TRBV20-1	-	TRBJ2-3	TGCAGTGCTGTGGACGTATACTACACAGATACGCAGTATTTT	CSAVDVYYTDTQYF
many	TRBV29-1	-	TRBJ2-3	TGCAGCGTTGAAGGCGGTGACACTACTAGCACAGATACGCAGTATTTT	CSVEGGDTTSTDTQYF
-	TRBV7-2	-	TRBJ1-2	TGTGCCAGCAGCTTAGCGGCTCCTACCCTCATGCTGGGCTACACCTTC	CASSLAAPTLMLGYTF
-	TRBV5-1	TRBD2	TRBJ2-3	TGCGCCAGCAGCTTCGGGACTAGCGGGGGCTCAGATACGCAGTATTTT	CASSFGTSGGSDTQYF
-	TRBV19	-	TRBJ1-1	TGTGCCAGTAGTACCAGGGTGACAACTGAAGCTTTCTTT	CASSTRVTTEAFF
few	TRBV5-6	TRBD1	TRBJ1-2	TGTGCCAGCAGCTTGGGAACCCAGGGGGCCCCACCCTATGGCTACACCTTC	CASSLGTQGAPPYGYTF
few	TRBV5-1	-	TRBJ2-7	TGCGCCAGCAGCTTCGACAGCGCATTCTCCTACGAGCAGTACTTC	CASSFDSAFSYEQYF
many	TRBV6-5	-	TRBJ1-3	TGTGCCAGCAGCCTCGGGACAAACTCTGGAAACACCATATATTTT	CASSLGTNSGNTIYF
many	TRBV20-1	-	TRBJ2-3	TGCAGTGCGCCCGGCACACCCGGGTTCACAGATACGCAGTATTTT	CSAPGTPGFTDTQYF
many	TRBV7-3	-	TRBJ2-7	TGTGCCAGCAGAACAGGGTACGAGCAGTACTTC	CASRTGYEQYF
many	TRBV12-3/TRBV12-4	-	TRBJ2-1	TGTGCCAGCACCTACGGACAGAACAATGAGCAGTTCTTC	CASTYGQNNEQFF
many	TRBV5-1	TRBD1	TRBJ2-3	TGCGCCAGCAGCGTCGGACAGGGAACGCAGTATTTT	CASSVGQGTQYF
many	TRBV7-8	TRBD2	TRBJ2-4	TGTGCCAGCAGCCCCCGGACTAGCGGGGGGCGGGTTGAAAACATTCAGTACTTC	CASSPRTSGGRVENIQYF
many	TRBV6-5	-	TRBJ1-5	TGTGCCAGCAGTCTGGGCCCGGGGAGCAATCAGCCCCAGCATTTT	CASSLGPGSNQPQHF
few	TRBV12-3/TRBV12-4	-	TRBJ2-5	TGTGCCAGCAGCCCCCAAGGATTGATCCAGACCCAGTACTTC	CASSPQGLIQTQYF
-	TRBV25-1	-	TRBJ1-5	TGTGCCAGCAGTGAATGGGGATCGGGTGGCAGCAATCAGCCCCAGCATTTT	CASSEWGSGGSNQPQHF
many	TRBV5-1	TRBD1	TRBJ1-2	TGCGCCAGCAGCTTGGGGGACCGGGACAGGGCTGGCTACACCTTC	CASSLGDRDRAGYTF
-	TRBV20-1	-	TRBJ1-1	TGCAGTGCCCCTGGAGAGACTGAAGCTTTCTTT	CSAPGETEAFF
-	TRBV7-9	-	TRBJ1-4	TGTGCCAGCGGGGTTTTGGGGGATGCAACTAATGAAAAACTGTTTTTT	CASGVLGDATNEKLFF
many	TRBV15	-	TRBJ2-5	TGTGCCACCAGCAGAGAGGGGCCGGGGTTCATGGAGACCCAGTACTTC	CATSREGPGFMETQYF
-	TRBV9	TRBD2	TRBJ2-3	TGTGCCAGCAGCGTAGGAGCAGCGGGGCCCACAGATACGCAGTATTTT	CASSVGAAGPTDTQYF
many	TRBV13	-	TRBJ2-5	TGTGCCAGCAGCTTATTTGGAGGGAGGCCCCGAGAGACCCAGTACTTC	CASSLFGGRPRETQYF
few	TRBV27	TRBD1	TRBJ2-7	TGTGCCAGCAGTTCACAGGGGAAATCCTACGAGCAGTACTTC	CASSSQGKSYEQYF
many	TRBV6-5	TRBD1	TRBJ2-1	TGTGCCAGCAGTTACTCGATTGTAAGGGACAGCGAGCAGTTCTTC	CASSYSIVRDSEQFF
-	TRBV28	-	TRBJ2-1	TGTGCCAGCAGTTCTCCTGCCTCGGGGGTTTACAATGAGCAGTTCTTC	CASSSPASGVYNEQFF
-	TRBV4-3	-	TRBJ2-2	TGCGCCAGCAGCCAAGATGCGTTTGCAGGGGGAGGATCCGGGGAGCTGTTTTTT	CASSQDAFAGGGSGELFF
many	TRBV7-7	-	TRBJ2-5	TGTGCTAGCAGCTTGACACCCCGCGGAGAGACCCAGTACTTC	CASSLTPRGETQYF
few	TRBV5-5	-	TRBJ2-3	TGTGCCAGCAGCCGCGGACCCGGGGCGGGAAGCACAGATACGCAGTATTTT	CASSRGPGAGSTDTQYF
many	TRBV29-1	-	TRBJ2-4	TGCAGCGTTCTCACAGAGACTTTAAACATTCAGTACTTC	CSVLTETLNIQYF
many	TRBV5-1	TRBD1	TRBJ1-5	TGCGCCAGCAGCCAGGGACAGGAAAATCAGCCCCAGCATTTT	CASSQGQENQPQHF
many	TRBV7-8	TRBD2	TRBJ2-1	TGTGCCAGCAGCTTAACAGCGGGGGGTTACAATGAGCAGTTCTTC	CASSLTAGGYNEQFF
many	TRBV6-5	TRBD1	TRBJ1-2	TGTGCCAGCAGTGATTGGACAGGGGTTTCTAACTATGGCTACACCTTC	CASSDWTGVSNYGYTF
-	TRBV18	TRBD2	TRBJ2-2	TGTGCCAGCTCACCTGGACTAGCGGGGAACACCGGGGAGCTGTTTTTT	CASSPGLAGNTGELFF
-	TRBV11-3	TRBD1	TRBJ2-1	TGTGCCAGCAGCTTACGAGGACAGGGGCCCTACAATGAGCAGTTCTTC	CASSLRGQGPYNEQFF
many	TRBV11-1	TRBD2	TRBJ2-5	TGTGCCAGCAGCTTGTGGGGGACTACTCAAGAGACCCAGTACTTC	CASSLWGTTQETQYF
few	TRBV6-2/TRBV6-3	TRBD1	TRBJ2-2	TGTGCCAGCAGTTACGGGACAGGAGTCACCGGGGAGCTGTTTTTT	CASSYGTGVTGELFF
few	TRBV10-2	-	TRBJ2-7	TGCGCCAGCATGCCGACCGCTTTGGAGCAGTACTTC	CASMPTALEQYF